The T cell receptor (beta chain) under discussion was sequenced for a study of cytomegalovirus exposure and HLA in healthy donors. A multiplex PCR was run with 60 Vbeta primers and 13 Jbeta primers. Only in-frame clones appear in the TCRdb table, and some are missing; sequencing was by immunoSEQ multiplex PCR. In the table there are some 130,000 clones, 60% to 80% of which are singletons. The CDR3 covers 13 residues. Germline V gene lookup returns CDR1 MDHEN and CDR2 SYDVKM. The V end lost 4 bases, the J end lost 2 bases, and 8 bases lay between the germline ends. The sequence derives from a male donor in good health and CMV-seronegative. The chain uses TRBV28 and TRBJ1-2; TRBD1 is a possible D gene (5 bases). Sequenced sample: PBMCs. CDR3 amino acids: CASSWGENYGYTF. DNA for the CDR3: TGTGCCAGCAGTTGGGGGGAGAACTATGGCTACACCTTC.